This T cell receptor (beta chain) was sequenced during a study of T-cell memory formation after mild COVID-19. Findings and limits, study-wide: Clones that contracted from day 15 to 85 had balanced CD4/CD8; later expanders were CD4+ biased.

MiXCR, applied by TCRdb to the 5' RACE reads, yields one record per CDR3 protein. The sample contains a few hundred thousand distinct CDR3 sequences, less than 25% of which appear only once. Regarding this clonotype: Its antigen is still unknown.

The CDR3 loop spans 13 amino acids. After removal of 11 bases from V and 8 bases from J, the junction contained 8 bases not matched to a gene. Germline values: CDR1 MDHEN, CDR2 SYDVKM. Sequencing was performed on PBMCs or a T cell subset sorted from them (not recorded which). The chain carries TRBV28 and TRBJ2-2; TRBD1 agrees at 10 bases. This TCR derives from an adult woman who had mild COVID-19 (a few samples of this study predate the infection). Cell type and time point are not known. The DNA of the CDR3 is TGTGCCGTCGGACAGGGGGGGGTAGGGGAGCTGTTTTTT. Its protein product is CAVGQGGVGELFF.